This record looks at one TCR beta chain sequence and its context. Its specificity is not known. When replicate PCRs were run on unsorted PBMC, they used 250 to 300 ng DNA, approximately 33,000 T cell genomes. Some clones are missing from TCRdb's copy, which holds only in-frame ones; the method was immunoSEQ multiplex PCR. The profile shows about 490,000 clones, over 65% of them singletons. Germline CDR1 reads ENHRY; CDR2 reads SYGVKD. The CDR3 contains 12 residues. This entry comes from a study of shared clonotypes between healthy human individuals. Whole-study findings and limits: Clonotype sharing among donors was expected to depend on sequencing depth.

The chain combines TRBV10-3 with TRBJ2-5, with D possibly matching TRBD1 (5 bases). With the DNA end fitting TRBJ2-7 better, the J assignment may be wrong. The sample was PBMCs. The sequence derives from a woman aged 40 to 49 in good health. Some clones in this sample may be carry-over from other donors' samples. The CDR3 bases are TGTGCCATCAGTGGGCAGGGTTACGAGCAGTACTTC. Translating it yields CAISGQGYEQYF.